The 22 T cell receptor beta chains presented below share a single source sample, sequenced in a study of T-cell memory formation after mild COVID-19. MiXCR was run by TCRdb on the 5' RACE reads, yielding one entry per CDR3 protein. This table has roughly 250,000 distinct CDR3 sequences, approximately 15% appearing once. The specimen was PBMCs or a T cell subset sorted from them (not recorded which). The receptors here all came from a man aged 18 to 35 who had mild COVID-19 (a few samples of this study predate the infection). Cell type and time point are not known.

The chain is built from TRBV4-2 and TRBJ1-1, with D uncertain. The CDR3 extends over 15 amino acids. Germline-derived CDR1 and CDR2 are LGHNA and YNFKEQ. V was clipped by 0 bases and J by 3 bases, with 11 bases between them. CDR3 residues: CASSQEGNSYTEAFF. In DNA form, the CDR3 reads TGTGCCAGCAGCCAAGAGGGTAATAGTTACACTGAAGCTTTCTTT.

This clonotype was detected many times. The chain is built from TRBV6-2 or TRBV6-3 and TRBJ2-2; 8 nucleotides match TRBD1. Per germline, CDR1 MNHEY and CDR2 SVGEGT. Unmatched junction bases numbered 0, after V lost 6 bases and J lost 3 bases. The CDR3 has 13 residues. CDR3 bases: TGTGCCAGCAGGACAGGGGACACCGGGGAGCTGTTTTTT. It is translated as CASRTGDTGELFF.

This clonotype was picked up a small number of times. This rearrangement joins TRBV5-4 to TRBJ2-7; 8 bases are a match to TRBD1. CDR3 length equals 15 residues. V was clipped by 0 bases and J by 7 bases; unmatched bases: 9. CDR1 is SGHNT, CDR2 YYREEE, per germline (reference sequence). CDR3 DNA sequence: TGTGCCAGCAGCTTGGTGACAGGGGACGGGCGGGAGCAGTACTTC. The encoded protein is CASSLVTGDGREQYF.

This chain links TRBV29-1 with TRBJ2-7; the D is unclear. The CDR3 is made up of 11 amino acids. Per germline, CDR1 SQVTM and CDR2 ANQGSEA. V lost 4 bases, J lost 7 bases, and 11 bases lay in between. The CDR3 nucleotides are TGCAGCGTTGGGCCCGGCCAGGAGCAGTACTTC. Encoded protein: CSVGPGQEQYF.

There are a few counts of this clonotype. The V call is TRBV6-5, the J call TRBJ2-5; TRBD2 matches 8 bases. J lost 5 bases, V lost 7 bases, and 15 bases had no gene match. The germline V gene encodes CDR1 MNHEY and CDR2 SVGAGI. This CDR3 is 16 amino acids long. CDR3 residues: CASTLTAGGAWETQYF. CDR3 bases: TGTGCCAGCACCCTGACTGCCGGGGGGGCCTGGGAGACCCAGTACTTC.

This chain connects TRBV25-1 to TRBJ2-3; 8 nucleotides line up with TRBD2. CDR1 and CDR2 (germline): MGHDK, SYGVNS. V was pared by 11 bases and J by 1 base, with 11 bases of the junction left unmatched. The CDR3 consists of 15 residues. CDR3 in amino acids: CAAPFSGACTDTQYF. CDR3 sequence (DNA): TGTGCCGCCCCCTTTAGCGGGGCGTGCACAGATACGCAGTATTTT.

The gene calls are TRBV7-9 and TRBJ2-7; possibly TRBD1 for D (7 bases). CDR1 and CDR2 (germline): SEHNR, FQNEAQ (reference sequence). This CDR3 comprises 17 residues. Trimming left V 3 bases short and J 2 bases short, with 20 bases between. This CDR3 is CASSFRGDTKTPYEQYF. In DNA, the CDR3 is TGTGCCAGCAGCTTCAGGGGGGACACCAAAACTCCCTACGAGCAGTACTTC.

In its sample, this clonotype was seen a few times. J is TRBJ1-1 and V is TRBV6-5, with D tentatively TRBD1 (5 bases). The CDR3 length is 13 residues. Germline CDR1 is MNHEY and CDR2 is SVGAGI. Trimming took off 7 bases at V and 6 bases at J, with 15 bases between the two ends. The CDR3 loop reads CASNRGGFAEAFF. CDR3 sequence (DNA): TGTGCCAGCAACCGGGGGGGGTTCGCTGAAGCTTTCTTT.

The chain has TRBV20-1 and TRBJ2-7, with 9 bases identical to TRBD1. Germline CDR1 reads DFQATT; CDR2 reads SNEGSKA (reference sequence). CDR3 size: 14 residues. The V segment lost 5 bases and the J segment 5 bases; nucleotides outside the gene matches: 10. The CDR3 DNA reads TGCAGTGCTCACCCCGGGACAGGGATTAACGAGCAGTACGTC. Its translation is CSAHPGTGINEQYV.

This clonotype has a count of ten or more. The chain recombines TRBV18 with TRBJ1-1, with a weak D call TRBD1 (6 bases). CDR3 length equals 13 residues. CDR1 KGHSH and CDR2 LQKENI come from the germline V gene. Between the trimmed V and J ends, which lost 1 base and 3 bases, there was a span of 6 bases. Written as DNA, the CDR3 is TGTGCCAGCTCACCACAGGGGGACACTGAAGCTTTCTTT. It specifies CASSPQGDTEAFF.

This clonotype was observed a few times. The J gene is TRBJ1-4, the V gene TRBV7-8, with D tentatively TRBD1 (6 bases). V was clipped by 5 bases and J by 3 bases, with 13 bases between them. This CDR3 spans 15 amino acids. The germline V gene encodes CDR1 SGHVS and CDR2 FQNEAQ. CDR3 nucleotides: TGTGCCAGCAGCCCGTACAGGGAGGCTAATGAAAAACTGTTTTTT. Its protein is CASSPYREANEKLFF.

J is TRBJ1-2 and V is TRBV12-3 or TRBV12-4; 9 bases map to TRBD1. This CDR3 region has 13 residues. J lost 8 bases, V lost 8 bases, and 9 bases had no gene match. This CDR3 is CASRLRQGGGYTF. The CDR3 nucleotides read TGTGCCAGCCGCCTGCGACAGGGGGGCGGCTACACCTTC.

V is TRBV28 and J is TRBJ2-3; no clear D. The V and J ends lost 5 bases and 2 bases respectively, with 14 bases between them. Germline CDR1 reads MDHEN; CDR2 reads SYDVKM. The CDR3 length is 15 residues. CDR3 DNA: TGTGCCAGCAGTCATGCAAAGATGGACACAGATACGCAGTATTTT. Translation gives CASSHAKMDTDTQYF.

The CDR3 region is CSAPGQGYTDTQYF. Written as DNA, the CDR3 is TGCAGTGCGCCGGGACAGGGGTACACAGATACGCAGTATTTT. The chain combines TRBV20-1 with TRBJ2-3; TRBD1 matches 10 bases. V was clipped by 6 bases and J by 2 bases; unmatched bases: 5. Germline lookup yields CDR1 DFQATT and CDR2 SNEGSKA (reference sequence). The CDR3 spans 14 residues.

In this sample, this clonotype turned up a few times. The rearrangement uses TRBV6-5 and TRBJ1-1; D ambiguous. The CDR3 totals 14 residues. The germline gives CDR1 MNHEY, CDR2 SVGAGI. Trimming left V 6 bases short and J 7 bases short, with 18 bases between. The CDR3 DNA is TGTGCCAGCAGCTACGTGGGGAGAGGGAGTGAAGCTTTCTTT. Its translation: CASSYVGRGSEAFF.

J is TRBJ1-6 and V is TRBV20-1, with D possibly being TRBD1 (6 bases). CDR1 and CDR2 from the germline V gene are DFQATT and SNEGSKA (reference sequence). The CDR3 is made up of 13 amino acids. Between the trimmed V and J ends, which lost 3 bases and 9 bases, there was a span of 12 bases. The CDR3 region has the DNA TGCAGTGCTAGGGGGGCAGGGAGTTCACCCCTCCACTTT. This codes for CSARGAGSSPLHF.

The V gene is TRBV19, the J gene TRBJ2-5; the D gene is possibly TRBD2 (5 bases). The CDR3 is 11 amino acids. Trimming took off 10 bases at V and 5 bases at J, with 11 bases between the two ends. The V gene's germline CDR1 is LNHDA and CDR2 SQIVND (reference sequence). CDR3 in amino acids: CATATGETQYF. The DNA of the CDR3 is TGTGCCACCGCCACGGGGGAGACCCAGTACTTC. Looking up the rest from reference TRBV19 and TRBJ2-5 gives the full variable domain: DGGITQSPKYLFRKEGQNVTLSCEQNLNHDAMYWYRQDPGQGLRLIYYSQIVNDFQKGDIAEGYSVSREKKESFPLTVTSAQKNPTAFYLCATATGETQYFGPGTRLLVL.

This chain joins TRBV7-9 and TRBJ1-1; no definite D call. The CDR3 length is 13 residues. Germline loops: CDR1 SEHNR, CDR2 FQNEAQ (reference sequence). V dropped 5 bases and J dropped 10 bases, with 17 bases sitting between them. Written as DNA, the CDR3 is TGTGCCAGCAGCGCCGAGACGGTGGGTTCAGCTTTCTTT. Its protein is CASSAETVGSAFF.

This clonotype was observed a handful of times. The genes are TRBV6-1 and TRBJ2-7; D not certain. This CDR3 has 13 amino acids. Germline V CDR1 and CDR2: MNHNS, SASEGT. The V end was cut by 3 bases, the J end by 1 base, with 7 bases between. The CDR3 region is CASSEWRSYEQYV. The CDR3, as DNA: TGTGCCAGCAGTGAGTGGCGGTCCTACGAGCAGTACGTC.

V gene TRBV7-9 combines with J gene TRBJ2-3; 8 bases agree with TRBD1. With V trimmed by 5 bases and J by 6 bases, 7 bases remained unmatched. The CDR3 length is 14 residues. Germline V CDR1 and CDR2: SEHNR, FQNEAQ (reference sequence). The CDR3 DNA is TGTGCCAGCAGCCCGACAGGGGCCGCCGATACGCAGTATTTT. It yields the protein CASSPTGAADTQYF. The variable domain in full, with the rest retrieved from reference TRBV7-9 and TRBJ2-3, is DTGVSQNPRHKITKRGQNVTFRCDPISEHNRLYWYRQTLGQGPEFLTYFQNEAQLEKSRLLSDRFSAERPKGSFSTLEIQRTEQGDSAMYLCASSPTGAADTQYFGPGTRLTVL.

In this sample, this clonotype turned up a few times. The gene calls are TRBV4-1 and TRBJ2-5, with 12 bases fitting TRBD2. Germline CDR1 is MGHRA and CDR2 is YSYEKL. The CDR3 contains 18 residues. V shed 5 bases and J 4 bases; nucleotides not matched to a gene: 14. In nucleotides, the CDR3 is TGCGCCAGCAGCTTCAGACTAGCGGGGGTACTCCAGAGAGAGACCCAGTACTTC. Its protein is CASSFRLAGVLQRETQYF.

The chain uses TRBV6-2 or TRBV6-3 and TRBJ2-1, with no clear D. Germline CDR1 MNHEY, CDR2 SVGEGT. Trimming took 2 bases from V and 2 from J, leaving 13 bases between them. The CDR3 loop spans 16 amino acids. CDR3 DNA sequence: TGTGCCAGCAGTTACCCACGGCAGAAACCCTACAATGAGCAGTTCTTC. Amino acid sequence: CASSYPRQKPYNEQFF.